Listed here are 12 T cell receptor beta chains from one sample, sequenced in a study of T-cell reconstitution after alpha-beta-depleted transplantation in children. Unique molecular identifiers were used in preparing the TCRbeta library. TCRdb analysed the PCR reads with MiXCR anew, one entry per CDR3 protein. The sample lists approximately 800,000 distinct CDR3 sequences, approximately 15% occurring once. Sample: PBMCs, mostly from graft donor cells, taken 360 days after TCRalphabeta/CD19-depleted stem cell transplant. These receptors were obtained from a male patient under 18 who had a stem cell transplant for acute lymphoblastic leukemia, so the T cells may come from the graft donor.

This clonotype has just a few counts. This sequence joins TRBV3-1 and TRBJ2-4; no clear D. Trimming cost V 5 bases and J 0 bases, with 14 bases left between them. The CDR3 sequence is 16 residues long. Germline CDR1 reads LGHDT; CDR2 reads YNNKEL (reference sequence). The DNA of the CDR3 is TGTGCCAGCAGCTCCAGCGAGCTCCTAGCCAAAAACATTCAGTACTTC. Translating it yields CASSSSELLAKNIQYF.

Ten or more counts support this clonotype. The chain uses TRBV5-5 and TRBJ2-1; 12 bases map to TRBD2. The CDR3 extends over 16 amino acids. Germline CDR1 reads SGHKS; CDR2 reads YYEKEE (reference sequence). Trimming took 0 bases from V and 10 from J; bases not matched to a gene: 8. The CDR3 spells CASSLAGLAGGSEQFF. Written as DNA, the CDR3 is TGTGCCAGCAGCTTGGCCGGGCTAGCGGGAGGGTCCGAGCAGTTCTTC.

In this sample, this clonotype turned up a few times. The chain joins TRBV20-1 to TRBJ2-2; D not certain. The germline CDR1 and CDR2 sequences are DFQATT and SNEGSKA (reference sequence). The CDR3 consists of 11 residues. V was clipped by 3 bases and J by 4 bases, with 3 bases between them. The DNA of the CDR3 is TGCAGTGCTAGCCTCACCGGGGAGCTGTTTTTT. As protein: CSASLTGELFF.

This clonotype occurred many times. CDR3 coding DNA: TGTGCCAGCAGCCAAGGTGACGTCACAGATACGCAGTATTTT. It is translated as CASSQGDVTDTQYF. The V and J genes are TRBV3-1 and TRBJ2-3; no clear D. CDR1 is LGHDT, CDR2 YNNKEL, per germline (reference sequence). The CDR3 contains 14 residues. Trimming shortened V by 1 base and J by 2 bases, and 7 bases separated the two germline ends.

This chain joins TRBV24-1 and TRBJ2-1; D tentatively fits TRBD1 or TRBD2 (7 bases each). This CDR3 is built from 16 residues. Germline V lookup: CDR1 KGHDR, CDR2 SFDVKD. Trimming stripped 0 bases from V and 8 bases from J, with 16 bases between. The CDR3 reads CATSDLPRGRDDEQFF. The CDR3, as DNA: TGTGCCACCAGTGATTTGCCCAGGGGGAGGGACGATGAGCAGTTCTTC.

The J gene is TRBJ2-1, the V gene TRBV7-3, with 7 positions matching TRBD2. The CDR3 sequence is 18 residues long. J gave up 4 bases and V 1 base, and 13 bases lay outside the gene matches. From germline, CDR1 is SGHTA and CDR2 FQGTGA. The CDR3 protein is CASSLRKGRLAAYNEQFF. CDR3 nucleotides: TGTGCCAGCAGCTTAAGAAAGGGAAGACTAGCAGCGTACAATGAGCAGTTCTTC.

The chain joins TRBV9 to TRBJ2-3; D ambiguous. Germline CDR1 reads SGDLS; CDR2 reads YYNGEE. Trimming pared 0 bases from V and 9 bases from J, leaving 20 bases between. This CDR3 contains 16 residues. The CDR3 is CASSVGSDKIVFTQYF. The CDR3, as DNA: TGTGCCAGCAGCGTAGGCTCCGACAAAATCGTGTTCACGCAGTATTTT. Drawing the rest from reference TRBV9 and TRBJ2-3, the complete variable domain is DSGVTQTPKHLITATGQRVTLRCSPRSGDLSVYWYQQSLDQGLQFLIQYYNGEERAKGNILERFSAQQFPDLHSELNLSSLELGDSALYFCASSVGSDKIVFTQYFGPGTRLTVL.

The CDR3 loop reads CASSPQRGTSGSYEQYF. Written as DNA, the CDR3 is TGTGCCAGCAGCCCCCAGAGAGGGACTAGCGGCTCCTACGAGCAGTACTTC. V usage is TRBV3-1 and J usage is TRBJ2-7; the match to TRBD2 covers 11 bases. The germline V gene encodes CDR1 LGHDT and CDR2 YNNKEL (reference sequence). With 4 bases clipped from V and 0 bases from J, the junction kept 8 bases outside the gene matches. This CDR3 region has 17 residues.

Here the CDR3 reads CASSQLWPGNTEAFF. The CDR3, as DNA: TGCGCCAGCAGCCAACTATGGCCGGGGAACACTGAAGCTTTCTTT. This chain joins TRBV4-1 and TRBJ1-1; D is unresolved. Trimming took 2 bases from V and 1 from J, leaving 11 bases between them. Germline-derived CDR1 and CDR2 are MGHRA and YSYEKL. The length of the CDR3 is 15 residues.

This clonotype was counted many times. CDR3 sequence (DNA): TGCGCCAGCAGCTTTAGACAGGGGGTCCACGAGCAGTACTTC. Protein sequence: CASSFRQGVHEQYF. The gene calls are TRBV5-1 and TRBJ2-7, with TRBD1 matching 9 bases. Germline lookup yields CDR1 SGHRS and CDR2 YFSETQ. After removal of 2 bases from V and 5 bases from J, the junction contained 5 bases not matched to a gene. The CDR3 is made up of 14 amino acids.

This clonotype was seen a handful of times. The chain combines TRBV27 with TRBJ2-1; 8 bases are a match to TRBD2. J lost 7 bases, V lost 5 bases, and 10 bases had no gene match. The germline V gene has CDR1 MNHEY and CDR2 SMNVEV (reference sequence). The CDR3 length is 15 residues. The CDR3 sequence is CASSLVAGSRNEQFF. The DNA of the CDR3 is TGTGCCAGCAGTCTCGTAGCGGGATCGCGAAATGAGCAGTTCTTC.

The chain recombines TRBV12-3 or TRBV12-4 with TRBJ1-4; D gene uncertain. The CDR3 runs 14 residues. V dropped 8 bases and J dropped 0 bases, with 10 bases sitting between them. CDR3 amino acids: CASGKRATNEKLFF. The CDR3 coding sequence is TGTGCCAGCGGAAAGAGGGCAACTAATGAAAAACTGTTTTTT.